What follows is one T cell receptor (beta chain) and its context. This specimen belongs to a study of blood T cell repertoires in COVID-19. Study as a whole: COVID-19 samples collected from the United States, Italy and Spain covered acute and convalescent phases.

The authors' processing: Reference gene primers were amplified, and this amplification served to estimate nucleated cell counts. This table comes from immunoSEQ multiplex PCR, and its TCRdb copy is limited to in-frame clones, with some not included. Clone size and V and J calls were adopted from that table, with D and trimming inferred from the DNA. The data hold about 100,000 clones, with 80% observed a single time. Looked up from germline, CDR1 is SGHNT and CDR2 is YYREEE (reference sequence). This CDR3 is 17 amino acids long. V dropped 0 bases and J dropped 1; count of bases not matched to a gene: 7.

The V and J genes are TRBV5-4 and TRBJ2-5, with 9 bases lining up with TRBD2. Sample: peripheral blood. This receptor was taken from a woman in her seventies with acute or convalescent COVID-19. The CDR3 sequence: CASSLASRGGVQETQYF. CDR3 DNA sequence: TGTGCCAGCAGCTTGGCCTCCCGCGGGGGGGTCCAAGAGACCCAGTACTTC.